The present TCR beta chain was sequenced within a study of Ad26.COV2.S vaccination and SARS-CoV-2 variants. Data came from immunoSEQ multiplex PCR; TCRdb stores just in-frame clones and leaves some out. The sample records 350,000 to 550,000 clones, 80% to 90% being singletons. This clone has only a few counts. CDR1 SGHNT and CDR2 YYREEE come from the germline V gene (reference sequence). Trimming shortened V by 4 bases and J by 2 bases, and 11 bases separated the two germline ends. CDR3 size: 14 residues. Stated treatment: 19 received Ad26.COV2.S at low or high dose, single or two shots; 5 received placebo; per-sample allocation not given. Specimens were obtained on day 63 following the first vaccine or placebo injection.

The TCR sequence derives from a person aged 18-65 years who received the Ad26.COV2.S COVID-19 vaccine or a placebo. The sequencing used peripheral blood, collected in a trial of Ad26.COV2.S vaccine versus placebo. The chain is built from TRBV5-4 and TRBJ2-3; D gene ambiguous. The DNA for the CDR3 is TGTGCCAGCAGCCTTGGCACTATCACAGATACGCAGTATTTT. Its protein product is CASSLGTITDTQYF. Drawing the rest from reference TRBV5-4 and TRBJ2-3, the complete variable domain is ETGVTQSPTHLIKTRGQQVTLRCSSQSGHNTVSWYQQALGQGPQFIFQYYREEENGRGNFPPRFSGLQFPNYSSELNVNALELDDSALYLCASSLGTITDTQYFGPGTRLTVL.